The 17 T cell receptor beta chains below come from one sample, sequenced in a study of metastatic and nonmetastatic thyroid tumors. TCRdb re-analyzed the PCR reads using MiXCR. Among about 27,000 clones listed, about 15% were seen once. All patients were treatment-naive before thyroid surgery. Sample: blood. The receptors were sampled from a male donor with papillary thyroid cancer or a benign thyroid nodule (not recorded which). Some clones in this sample may be carry-over from other donors' samples.

This clone was counted ten times or more. This chain connects TRBV12-3 or TRBV12-4 to TRBJ1-3, with no clear D. V shed 6 bases and J shed 0 bases, with 3 bases lying between them. The CDR3 has 12 residues. Here the CDR3 reads CASRASGNTIYF. In DNA, the CDR3 is TGTGCCAGCAGAGCCTCTGGAAACACCATATATTTT.

This clone occurred many times. The chain has TRBV5-1 and TRBJ2-7; tentative D call: TRBD2 (7 bases). The ends were cut back, 4 bases at V and 3 bases at J, with 23 bases in the middle. Germline V lookup: CDR1 SGHRS, CDR2 YFSETQ. This CDR3 is 17 amino acids long. Here the CDR3 DNA reads TGCGCCAGCAGCCCTGGGGGCGGGGGCAGCACATTCTACGAGCAGTACTTC. It is translated as CASSPGGGGSTFYEQYF.

This clone showed up many times. This chain links TRBV5-5 with TRBJ1-4; 8 bases are a match to TRBD1. The CDR3 consists of 16 residues. The germline gives CDR1 SGHKS, CDR2 YYEKEE (reference sequence). After removal of 3 bases from V and 5 bases from J, the junction contained 9 bases not matched to a gene. The CDR3 coding sequence is TGTGCCAGCAGCTCCCATTCTCAGGGGGCAAATGAAAAACTGTTTTTT. It is translated as CASSSHSQGANEKLFF.

This clone was counted many times. The chain carries TRBV7-2 and TRBJ2-2; 9 nucleotides align to TRBD2. Germline-derived CDR1 and CDR2 are SGHTA and FQGNSA. CDR3 length: 14 residues. V lost 3 bases and J lost 14; bases outside the gene matches: 10. CDR3 nucleotides: TGTGCCAGCAGCTTTCCGGGACTAGCCGTAGAACTGTTTTTT. Translation: CASSFPGLAVELFF.

This clone was seen repeatedly, ten times or more. A read error may explain this, as a much larger clone is one base away. Different DNA sequences within this sample yield the same CDR3. The V call is TRBV2, the J call TRBJ1-3; D is unresolved. V was shortened by 6 bases and J by 4 bases, with 13 bases between the two germline ends. In germline, CDR1 is SNHLY, CDR2 FYNNEI. The CDR3 runs 14 residues. In nucleotides, the CDR3 is TGTGCCAGCAGCTTGTCGGGTTCGGGAAACACCATATATTTT. This codes for CASSLSGSGNTIYF. The whole variable domain, filled in from reference TRBV2 and TRBJ1-3, reads EPEVTQTPSHQVTQMGQEVILRCVPISNHLYFYWYRQILGQKVEFLVSFYNNEISEKSEIFDDQFSVERPDGSNFTLKIRSTKLEDSAMYFCASSLSGSGNTIYFGEGSWLTVV.

This clone appeared many times. The same CDR3 also results from other DNA sequences found in this sample. V and J are TRBV7-6 and TRBJ2-3; TRBD2 aligns across 8 bases. Germline assignment: CDR1 SGHVS and CDR2 FNYEAQ. This CDR3 is built from 19 residues. Germline trimming cut 2 bases from V and 2 bases from J; bases unmatched to any gene: 15. Here the CDR3 DNA reads TGTGCCAGCAGCTTATCTCTGCGGGGGGTACCCGTTCTCACAGATACGCAGTATTTT. Protein sequence: CASSLSLRGVPVLTDTQYF.

The table lists this clone with many counts. The V and J genes are TRBV6-1 and TRBJ1-5, with D uncertain. Trimming stripped 6 bases from V and 15 bases from J, with 18 bases between. Germline-derived CDR1 and CDR2 are MNHNS and SASEGT. CDR3 length: 12 amino acids. The CDR3 coding sequence is TGTGCCAGCAGCCATGACACGGAAGCATGGCATTTT. It yields the protein CASSHDTEAWHF.

This clone showed up many times. This may come from a read error, since a much larger clone is one base off. V gene TRBV5-1 combines with J gene TRBJ2-1, with D uncertain. The germline V gene has CDR1 SGHRS and CDR2 YFSETQ. CDR3 length: 15 amino acids. As DNA, the CDR3 is TGCGCCGGCAGCCCGAACGGGCAGAGAGACAATGAGCAGTTCTTC. This encodes CAGSPNGQRDNEQFF.

This clone was seen at least ten times. The chain carries TRBV12-3 or TRBV12-4 and TRBJ2-2, with 7 bases fitting TRBD1. V was pared by 1 base and J by 3 bases, with 5 bases of the junction left unmatched. The CDR3 is 16 residues long. The CDR3 region has the DNA TGTGCCAGCAGTTTAGAGAGGGGGCCCGACACCGGGGAGCTGTTTTTT. It translates to CASSLERGPDTGELFF.

In this sample, this clone turned up many times. CDR3 sequence: CASSERLGIDTQYF. For the CDR3, the DNA is TGTGCCAGCAGCGAAAGGTTGGGAATAGATACGCAGTATTTT. The J gene is TRBJ2-3, the V gene TRBV9, with unresolved D. Per the germline V gene, CDR1 is SGDLS and CDR2 is YYNGEE. Trimming removed 3 bases at V and 5 bases at J, with 13 bases between. The CDR3 length is 14 residues.

The sample holds many counts of this clone. This rearrangement joins TRBV12-3 or TRBV12-4 to TRBJ2-5; TRBD1 matches 8 bases. This CDR3 is built from 13 residues. J was trimmed by 4 bases and V by 5 bases; bases with no gene match: 3. CDR3 loop: CASSGQGSETQYF. The CDR3 DNA follows: TGTGCCAGCAGTGGACAGGGTTCAGAGACCCAGTACTTC.

This clone was recorded many times. The chain has TRBV12-3 or TRBV12-4 and TRBJ1-1; no reliable D call. Trimming cost V 2 bases and J 4 bases, with 11 bases left between them. The CDR3 runs 14 residues. The CDR3 reads CASSLIGSVTEAFF. The DNA of the CDR3 is TGTGCCAGCAGTTTAATAGGGTCTGTCACTGAAGCTTTCTTT.

The rearrangement links TRBV6-5 to TRBJ1-1; D call uncertain. The V end lost 3 bases, the J end lost 1 base, and 12 bases lay between the germline ends. This CDR3 is built from 15 residues. Germline V gives CDR1 MNHEY, CDR2 SVGAGI. This CDR3 is CASSYTPGPNTEAFF. CDR3 DNA: TGTGCCAGCAGTTATACGCCAGGTCCGAACACTGAAGCTTTCTTT.

This clone has a count of ten or more. This rearrangement joins TRBV4-1 to TRBJ2-1, with 8 bases identical to TRBD2. V shed 0 bases, J shed 6 bases, and the junction held 7 bases outside the gene matches. Germline V lookup: CDR1 MGHRA, CDR2 YSYEKL. CDR3 length equals 16 residues. As DNA, the CDR3 is TGCGCCAGCAGCCAAGAAATGGCGGGGGGATCCAATGAGCAGTTCTTC. Residues: CASSQEMAGGSNEQFF.

This clone occurred many times. V usage is TRBV6-1 and J usage is TRBJ1-3; 10 nucleotides line up with TRBD1. Losses at the gene ends were 8 bases for V and 5 bases for J; bases not matched to a gene: 6. The CDR3 sequence is 14 residues long. Germline CDR1 is MNHNS and CDR2 is SASEGT. The CDR3 loop is CASGDRGLRNTIYF. CDR3 bases: TGTGCCAGCGGGGACAGGGGATTGAGAAACACCATATATTTT.

At least ten counts were recorded for this clone. Other nucleotide sequences from this sample produce the same CDR3. The J gene is TRBJ1-3, the V gene TRBV14; weak D call: TRBD1 (6 bases). V gave up 5 bases and J gave up 0 bases, with 11 bases separating them. Germline V lookup: CDR1 SGHDN, CDR2 FVKESK. CDR3 length equals 15 residues. In DNA form, the CDR3 reads TGTGCCAGCAGCGCACAGGGCAGCTCTGGAAACACCATATATTTT. This gives the protein CASSAQGSSGNTIYF.

This clone was recorded at least ten times. The rearrangement uses TRBV3-1 and TRBJ1-4; TRBD1 matches at 10 bases. The CDR3 length is 16 residues. Per germline, CDR1 LGHDT and CDR2 YNNKEL (reference sequence). The ends lost 5 bases at V and 7 bases at J; junction bases unmatched: 10. For the CDR3, the DNA is TGTGCCAGCAGCGCCCGACAGGGGGCGGGATCTGAAAAACTGTTTTTT. Its protein product is CASSARQGAGSEKLFF.